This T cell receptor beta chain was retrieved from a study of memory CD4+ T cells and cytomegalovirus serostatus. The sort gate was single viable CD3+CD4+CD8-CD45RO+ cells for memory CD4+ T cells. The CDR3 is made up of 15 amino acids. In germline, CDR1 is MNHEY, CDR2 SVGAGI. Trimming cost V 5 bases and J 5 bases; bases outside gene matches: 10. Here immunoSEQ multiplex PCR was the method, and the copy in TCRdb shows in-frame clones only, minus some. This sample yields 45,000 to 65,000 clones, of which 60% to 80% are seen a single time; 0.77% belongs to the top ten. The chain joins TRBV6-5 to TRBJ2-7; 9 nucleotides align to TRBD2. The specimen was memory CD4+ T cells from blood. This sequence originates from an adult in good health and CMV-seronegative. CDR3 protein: CASSLGAGGRDEQYF. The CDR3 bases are TGTGCCAGCAGTCTGGGAGCGGGGGGCCGCGACGAGCAGTACTTC.